The clone carrying this TCR beta chain was picked up a small number of times. Its target is not known. The sample originates from a study of immune heterogeneity within non-small cell lung tumors. Across the whole study: A few squamous cell carcinomas, roughly 11 non-squamous carcinomas and 1 not otherwise specified made up the tumors. Study observations and caveats: Identical dominant CDR3 beta clonotypes recurred among a patient's tumor sites, alongside site-unique high-frequency clones. Most high-frequency T-cell receptor beta clonotypes were specific to a single patient.

With 600 ng used per sample, the template was genomic DNA from bulk tumor. Spaced far apart, several biopsies were taken from each primary tumor during surgery. Curative surgery was undertaken by patients, who had untreated, newly diagnosed non-small cell lung cancer. Study donors were patients with a new diagnosis of non-small cell lung cancer who underwent surgery with curative intent. Trimming pared 5 bases from V and 11 bases from J, leaving 12 bases between. Looked up from germline, CDR1 is GTSNPN and CDR2 is SVGIG (reference sequence). This CDR3 contains 10 residues. Multiplex PCR amplified TCR beta CDR3 with 32 V and 13 J primers. TCRdb processed the multiplex PCR reads anew with MiXCR; each CDR3 protein has one entry. The sample lists roughly 3,300 distinct CDR3 sequences; roughly 15% were seen once.

The sequencing sample was made of lung tumor tissue. The clonotype was recovered from a man aged 50 to 59 with non-small cell lung cancer. This sequence joins TRBV30 and TRBJ1-1; unclear D gene. The CDR3 sequence is CAWVQRRAFF. DNA of the CDR3: TGTGCCTGGGTACAAAGGCGGGCTTTCTTT. The full variable domain, completed using reference TRBV30 and TRBJ1-1, is SQTIHQWPATLVQPVGSPLSLECTVEGTSNPNLYWYRQAAGRGLQLLFYSVGIGQISSEVPQNLSASRPQDRQFILSSKKLLLSDSGFYLCAWVQRRAFFGQGTRLTVV.